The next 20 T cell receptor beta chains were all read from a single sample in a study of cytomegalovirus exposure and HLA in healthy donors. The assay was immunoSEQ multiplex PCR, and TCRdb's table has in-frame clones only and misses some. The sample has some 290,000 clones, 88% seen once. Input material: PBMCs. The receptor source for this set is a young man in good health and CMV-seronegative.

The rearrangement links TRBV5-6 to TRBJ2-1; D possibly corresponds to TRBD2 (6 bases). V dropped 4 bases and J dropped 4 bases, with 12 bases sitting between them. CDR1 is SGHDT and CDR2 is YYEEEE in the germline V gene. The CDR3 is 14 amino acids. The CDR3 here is CASSGRGAYNEQFF. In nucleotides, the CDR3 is TGTGCCAGCAGCGGGCGGGGAGCTTACAATGAGCAGTTCTTC.

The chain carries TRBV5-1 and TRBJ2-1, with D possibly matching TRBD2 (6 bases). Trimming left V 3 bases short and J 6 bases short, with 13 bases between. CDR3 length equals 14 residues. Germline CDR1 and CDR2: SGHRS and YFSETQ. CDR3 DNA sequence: TGCGCCAGCAGCTATGGGACTGCCTCCAATGAGCAGTTCTTC. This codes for CASSYGTASNEQFF.

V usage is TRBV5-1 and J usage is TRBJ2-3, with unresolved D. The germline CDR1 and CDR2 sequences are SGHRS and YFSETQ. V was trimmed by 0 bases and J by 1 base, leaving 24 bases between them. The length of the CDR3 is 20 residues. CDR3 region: CASSLATGSTRLSGTDTQYF. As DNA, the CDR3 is TGCGCCAGCAGCTTGGCGACCGGGTCAACACGTTTGTCTGGCACAGATACGCAGTATTTT.

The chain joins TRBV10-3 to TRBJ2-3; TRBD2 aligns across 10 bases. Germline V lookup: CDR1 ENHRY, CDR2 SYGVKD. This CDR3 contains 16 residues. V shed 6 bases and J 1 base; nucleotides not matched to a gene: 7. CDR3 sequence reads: CAIRPASGGRTDTQYF. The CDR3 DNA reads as TGTGCCATCAGGCCGGCTAGCGGGGGCCGCACAGATACGCAGTATTTT.

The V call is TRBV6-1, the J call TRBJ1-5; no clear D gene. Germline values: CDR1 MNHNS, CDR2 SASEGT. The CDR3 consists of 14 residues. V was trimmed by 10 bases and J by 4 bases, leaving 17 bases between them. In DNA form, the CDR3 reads TGTGCCATAAGTCGGCAGGATCAAAATCAGCCCCAGCATTTT. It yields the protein CAISRQDQNQPQHF.

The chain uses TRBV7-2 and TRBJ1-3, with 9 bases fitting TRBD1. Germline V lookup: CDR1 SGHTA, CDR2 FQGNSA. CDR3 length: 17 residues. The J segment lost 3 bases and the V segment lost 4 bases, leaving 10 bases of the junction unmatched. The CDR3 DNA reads TGTGCCAGCAGCTCGAGACAGGGGGAGACTTATGGAAACACCATATATTTT. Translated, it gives CASSSRQGETYGNTIYF. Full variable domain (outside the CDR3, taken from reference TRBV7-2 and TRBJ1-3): GAGVSQSPSNKVTEKGKDVELRCDPISGHTALYWYRQSLGQGLEFLIYFQGNSAPDKSGLPSDRFSAERTGGSVSTLTIQRTQQEDSAVYLCASSSRQGETYGNTIYFGEGSWLTVV.

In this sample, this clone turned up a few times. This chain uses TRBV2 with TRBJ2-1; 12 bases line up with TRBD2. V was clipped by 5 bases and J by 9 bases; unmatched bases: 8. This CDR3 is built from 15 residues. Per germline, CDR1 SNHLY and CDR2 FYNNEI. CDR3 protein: CASSPTSGGRGEQFF. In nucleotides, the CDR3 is TGTGCCAGCAGTCCAACTAGCGGGGGGCGGGGTGAGCAGTTCTTC.

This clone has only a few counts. DNA of the CDR3: TGTGCCAGCAGGGGCGGGGGCGACACAGATACGCAGTATTTT. It encodes CASRGGGDTDTQYF. This rearrangement joins TRBV4-2 to TRBJ2-3; the D gene is possibly TRBD2 (7 bases). Germline assignment: CDR1 LGHNA and CDR2 YNFKEQ. CDR3 length: 14 residues. V was cut by 6 bases and J by 2 bases, with 12 bases left in between.

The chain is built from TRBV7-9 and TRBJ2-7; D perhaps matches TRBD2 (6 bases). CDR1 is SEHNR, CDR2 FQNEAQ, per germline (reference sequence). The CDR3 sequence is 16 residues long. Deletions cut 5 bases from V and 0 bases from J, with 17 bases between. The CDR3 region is CASSPLGGPISYEQYF. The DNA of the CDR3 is TGTGCCAGCAGCCCCCTGGGGGGTCCAATCTCCTACGAGCAGTACTTC.

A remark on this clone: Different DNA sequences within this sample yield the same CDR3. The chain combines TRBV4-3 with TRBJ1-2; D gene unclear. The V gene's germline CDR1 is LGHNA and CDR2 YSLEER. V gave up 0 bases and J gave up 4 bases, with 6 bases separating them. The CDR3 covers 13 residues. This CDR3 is CASSQDPSYGYTF. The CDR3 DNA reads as TGCGCCAGCAGCCAAGATCCCTCCTATGGCTACACCTTC.

CDR3 coding DNA: TGTGCCAGCAGTTTTATGTGGTCGGTGGATCAGCCCCAGCATTTT. It codes for CASSFMWSVDQPQHF. The chain is built from TRBV27 and TRBJ1-5; unclear D gene. CDR1 is MNHEY and CDR2 is SMNVEV in the germline V gene (reference sequence). V was clipped by 3 bases and J by 5 bases, with 14 bases between them. This CDR3 region has 15 residues.

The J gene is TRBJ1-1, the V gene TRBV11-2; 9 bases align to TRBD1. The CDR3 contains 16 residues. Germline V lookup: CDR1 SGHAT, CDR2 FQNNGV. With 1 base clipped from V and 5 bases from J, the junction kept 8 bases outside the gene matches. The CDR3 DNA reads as TGTGCCAGCAGCTTAGTGGATACAGGGGGCCGGACTGAAGCTTTCTTT. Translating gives CASSLVDTGGRTEAFF.

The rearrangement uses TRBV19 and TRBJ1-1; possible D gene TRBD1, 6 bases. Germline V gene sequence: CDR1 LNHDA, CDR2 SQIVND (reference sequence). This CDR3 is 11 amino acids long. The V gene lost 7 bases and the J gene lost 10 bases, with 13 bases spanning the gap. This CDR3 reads CASTGVGRAFF. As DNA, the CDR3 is TGTGCCAGTACAGGGGTGGGTCGAGCTTTCTTT.

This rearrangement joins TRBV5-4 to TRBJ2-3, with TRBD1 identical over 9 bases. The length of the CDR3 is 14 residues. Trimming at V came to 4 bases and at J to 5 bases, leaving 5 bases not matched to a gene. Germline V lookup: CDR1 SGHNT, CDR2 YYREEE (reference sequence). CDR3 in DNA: TGTGCCAGCAGCCCTGGACAGGGGCGAGATACGCAGTATTTT. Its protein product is CASSPGQGRDTQYF.

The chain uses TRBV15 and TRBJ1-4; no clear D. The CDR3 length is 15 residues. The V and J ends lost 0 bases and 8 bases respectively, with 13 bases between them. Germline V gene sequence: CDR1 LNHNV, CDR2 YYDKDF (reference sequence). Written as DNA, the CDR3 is TGTGCCACCAGCAGAGACCTAGGGCGCGGGGAAAAACTGTTTTTT. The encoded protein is CATSRDLGRGEKLFF.

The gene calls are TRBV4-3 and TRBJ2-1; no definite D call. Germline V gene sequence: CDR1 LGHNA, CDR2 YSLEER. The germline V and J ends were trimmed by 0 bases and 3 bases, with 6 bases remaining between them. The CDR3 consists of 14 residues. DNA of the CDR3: TGCGCCAGCAGCCAAGATAGCCGCTACAATGAGCAGTTCTTC. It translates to CASSQDSRYNEQFF.

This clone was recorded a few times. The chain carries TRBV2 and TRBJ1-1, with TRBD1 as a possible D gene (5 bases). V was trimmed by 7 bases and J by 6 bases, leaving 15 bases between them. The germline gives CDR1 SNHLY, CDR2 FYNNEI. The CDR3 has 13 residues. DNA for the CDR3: TGTGCCAGCATCGGGGGGAGTAGGGCTGAAGCTTTCTTT. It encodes CASIGGSRAEAFF.

The CDR3 loop reads CASSSQAGVNYGYTF. The CDR3 DNA is TGTGCCAGTAGTAGCCAGGCGGGGGTTAACTATGGCTACACCTTC. V and J are TRBV19 and TRBJ1-2; perhaps TRBD1 as D (5 bases). Germline V gives CDR1 LNHDA, CDR2 SQIVND (reference sequence). The CDR3 runs 15 residues. Trimming took 4 bases from V and 1 from J, leaving 13 bases between them.

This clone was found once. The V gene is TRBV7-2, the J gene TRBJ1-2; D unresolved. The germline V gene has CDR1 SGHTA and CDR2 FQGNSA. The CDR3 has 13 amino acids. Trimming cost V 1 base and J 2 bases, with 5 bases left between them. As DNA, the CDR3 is TGTGCCAGCAGCTTAGACAAAAACTATGGCTACACCTTC. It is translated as CASSLDKNYGYTF.

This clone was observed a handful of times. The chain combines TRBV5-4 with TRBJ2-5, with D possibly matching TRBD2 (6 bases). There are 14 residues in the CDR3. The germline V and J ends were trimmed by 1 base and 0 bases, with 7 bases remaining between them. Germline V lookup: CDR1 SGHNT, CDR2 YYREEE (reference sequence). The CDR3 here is CASSLWGDQETQYF. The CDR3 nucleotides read TGTGCCAGCAGCTTGTGGGGGGACCAAGAGACCCAGTACTTC.